Listed here are 14 T cell receptor beta chains from one sample, sequenced in a study of immune evolution from preneoplasia to lung adenocarcinoma. The method was immunoSEQ multiplex PCR; TCRdb's version includes in-frame clones alone and lacks a portion of them. The sample shows over 3,000 clones, 70% to 80% of them seen only once. Sequenced input: FFPE lung adenocarcinoma in situ tissue. These receptors came from a person aged 55-85 years with lung adenocarcinoma.

This CDR3 reads CASGGRALDEQYF. The DNA for the CDR3 is TGTGCCAGTGGGGGGCGGGCACTGGACGAGCAGTACTTC. The V gene is TRBV11-2, the J gene TRBJ2-7, with D possibly being TRBD1 or TRBD2 (6 bases each). Trimming cost V 9 bases and J 5 bases, with 17 bases left between them. Germline V CDR1 and CDR2: SGHAT, FQNNGV. This CDR3 contains 13 residues.

This chain uses TRBV5-4 with TRBJ2-5; a weak D match, TRBD2 (5 bases). Trimming shortened V by 0 bases and J by 4 bases, and 16 bases separated the two germline ends. The CDR3 contains 16 residues. Germline-derived CDR1 and CDR2 are SGHNT and YYREEE (reference sequence). The chain's CDR3 is CASSLERDFRGETQYF. CDR3 sequence (DNA): TGTGCCAGCAGCTTGGAAAGGGATTTTCGGGGAGAGACCCAGTACTTC.

This clone was counted between two and nine times. V gene TRBV27 combines with J gene TRBJ1-1, with 9 bases matching TRBD1. The CDR3 runs 17 residues. The junction had 10 bases not matched to a gene; V was cut back by 5 bases and J by 0 bases. The germline gives CDR1 MNHEY, CDR2 SMNVEV (reference sequence). CDR3 protein: CASSPGQGPFMNTEAFF. The CDR3 nucleotides read TGTGCCAGCAGTCCAGGACAGGGGCCCTTCATGAACACTGAAGCTTTCTTT.

The rearrangement joins TRBV4-3 to TRBJ2-7, with 9 positions matching TRBD2. The CDR3 is 14 residues long. Germline CDR1 is LGHNA and CDR2 is YSLEER. V shed 4 bases, J shed 3 bases, and the junction held 4 bases outside the gene matches. The CDR3 spells CASSLLAGDYEQYF. DNA of the CDR3: TGCGCCAGCAGCCTTTTAGCGGGGGACTACGAGCAGTACTTC.

This rearrangement joins TRBV19 to TRBJ1-4; D is perhaps TRBD1 (5 bases). In germline, CDR1 is LNHDA, CDR2 SQIVND (reference sequence). V lost 6 bases, J lost 7 bases, and 15 bases lay in between. The CDR3 covers 14 residues. The CDR3 nucleotides read TGTGCCAGTAGCAGGCTGCAGGGAGGTGAAAAACTGTTTTTT. It specifies CASSRLQGGEKLFF.

The genes are TRBV18 and TRBJ2-7, with D hard to call. The germline V gene encodes CDR1 KGHSH and CDR2 LQKENI. Trimming cost V 2 bases and J 2 bases, with 7 bases left between them. There are 13 residues in the CDR3. DNA for the CDR3: TGTGCCAGCTCACCAAAGGGCCCCTACGAGCAGTACTTC. Protein product: CASSPKGPYEQYF.

This clone was seen a handful of times. V is TRBV4-1 and J is TRBJ2-1, with unresolved D. The CDR3 is made up of 15 amino acids. The V gene lost 0 bases and the J gene lost 4 bases, with 10 bases spanning the gap. Per the germline V gene, CDR1 is MGHRA and CDR2 is YSYEKL. DNA of the CDR3: TGCGCCAGCAGCCAAGATCGGCCGGCTTACAATGAGCAGTTCTTC. Protein product: CASSQDRPAYNEQFF.

This clone showed up just a few times. The rearrangement links TRBV11-2 to TRBJ1-3; D unclear. Germline V gene lookup returns CDR1 SGHAT and CDR2 FQNNGV. The CDR3 contains 13 residues. V was trimmed by 5 bases and J by 4 bases, leaving 9 bases between them. The CDR3 sequence: CASSPLGGNTIYF. The CDR3 region has the DNA TGTGCCAGCAGCCCGCTTGGCGGAAACACCATATATTTT.

The chain uses TRBV5-1 and TRBJ2-5, with 9 bases fitting TRBD2. Trimming cost V 0 bases and J 5 bases; bases outside gene matches: 14. The CDR3 consists of 18 residues. CDR1 and CDR2 from the germline V gene are SGHRS and YFSETQ. The CDR3 sequence is CASSLASGISGGQETQYF. CDR3 DNA sequence: TGCGCCAGCAGCTTGGCAAGTGGGATTAGCGGGGGACAGGAGACCCAGTACTTC.

The chain employs TRBV6-6 and TRBJ2-3; the match to TRBD2 covers 8 bases. CDR3 length: 13 residues. V lost 7 bases to trimming and J lost 5 bases; unmatched junction nucleotides: 5. Germline-derived CDR1 and CDR2 are MNHNY and SVGAGI (reference sequence). This CDR3 is CASTAGAGDTQYF. The CDR3 DNA reads as TGTGCCAGCACAGCGGGGGCGGGAGATACGCAGTATTTT.

The chain uses TRBV29-1 and TRBJ1-4; no firm D call. The CDR3 contains 12 residues. Germline-derived CDR1 and CDR2 are SQVTM and ANQGSEA. Trimming stripped 1 base from V and 8 bases from J, with 8 bases between. The CDR3 nucleotides read TGCAGCGTTGAAGTGCAAGGGGAAAAACTGTTTTTT. This gives the protein CSVEVQGEKLFF.

This clone has just a few counts. The rearrangement links TRBV9 to TRBJ1-1, with no clear D. CDR1 SGDLS and CDR2 YYNGEE come from the germline V gene. The CDR3 contains 13 residues. With 0 bases removed from V and 1 base from J, the gap between germline ends came to 4 bases. The CDR3 region is CASSVGTNTEAFF. The CDR3 bases are TGTGCCAGCAGCGTAGGTACGAACACTGAAGCTTTCTTT.

This rearrangement joins TRBV5-4 to TRBJ2-7; 7 bases map to TRBD2. Germline V lookup: CDR1 SGHNT, CDR2 YYREEE (reference sequence). V lost 3 bases to trimming and J lost 5 bases; unmatched junction nucleotides: 5. The CDR3 sequence is 13 residues long. The CDR3 spells CASSSTSLDEQYF. The CDR3 nucleotides are TGTGCCAGCAGCTCGACTAGCTTAGACGAGCAGTACTTC.

The chain uses TRBV4-2 and TRBJ2-5; 13 positions match TRBD2. The CDR3 spans 16 residues. Germline V gene lookup returns CDR1 LGHNA and CDR2 YNFKEQ. Trimming removed 0 bases from V and 5 bases from J; junction bases left unmatched: 3. In nucleotides, the CDR3 is TGTGCCAGCAGCCAAGATACTAGCGGGGGGGCGGAGACCCAGTACTTC. It encodes CASSQDTSGGAETQYF.